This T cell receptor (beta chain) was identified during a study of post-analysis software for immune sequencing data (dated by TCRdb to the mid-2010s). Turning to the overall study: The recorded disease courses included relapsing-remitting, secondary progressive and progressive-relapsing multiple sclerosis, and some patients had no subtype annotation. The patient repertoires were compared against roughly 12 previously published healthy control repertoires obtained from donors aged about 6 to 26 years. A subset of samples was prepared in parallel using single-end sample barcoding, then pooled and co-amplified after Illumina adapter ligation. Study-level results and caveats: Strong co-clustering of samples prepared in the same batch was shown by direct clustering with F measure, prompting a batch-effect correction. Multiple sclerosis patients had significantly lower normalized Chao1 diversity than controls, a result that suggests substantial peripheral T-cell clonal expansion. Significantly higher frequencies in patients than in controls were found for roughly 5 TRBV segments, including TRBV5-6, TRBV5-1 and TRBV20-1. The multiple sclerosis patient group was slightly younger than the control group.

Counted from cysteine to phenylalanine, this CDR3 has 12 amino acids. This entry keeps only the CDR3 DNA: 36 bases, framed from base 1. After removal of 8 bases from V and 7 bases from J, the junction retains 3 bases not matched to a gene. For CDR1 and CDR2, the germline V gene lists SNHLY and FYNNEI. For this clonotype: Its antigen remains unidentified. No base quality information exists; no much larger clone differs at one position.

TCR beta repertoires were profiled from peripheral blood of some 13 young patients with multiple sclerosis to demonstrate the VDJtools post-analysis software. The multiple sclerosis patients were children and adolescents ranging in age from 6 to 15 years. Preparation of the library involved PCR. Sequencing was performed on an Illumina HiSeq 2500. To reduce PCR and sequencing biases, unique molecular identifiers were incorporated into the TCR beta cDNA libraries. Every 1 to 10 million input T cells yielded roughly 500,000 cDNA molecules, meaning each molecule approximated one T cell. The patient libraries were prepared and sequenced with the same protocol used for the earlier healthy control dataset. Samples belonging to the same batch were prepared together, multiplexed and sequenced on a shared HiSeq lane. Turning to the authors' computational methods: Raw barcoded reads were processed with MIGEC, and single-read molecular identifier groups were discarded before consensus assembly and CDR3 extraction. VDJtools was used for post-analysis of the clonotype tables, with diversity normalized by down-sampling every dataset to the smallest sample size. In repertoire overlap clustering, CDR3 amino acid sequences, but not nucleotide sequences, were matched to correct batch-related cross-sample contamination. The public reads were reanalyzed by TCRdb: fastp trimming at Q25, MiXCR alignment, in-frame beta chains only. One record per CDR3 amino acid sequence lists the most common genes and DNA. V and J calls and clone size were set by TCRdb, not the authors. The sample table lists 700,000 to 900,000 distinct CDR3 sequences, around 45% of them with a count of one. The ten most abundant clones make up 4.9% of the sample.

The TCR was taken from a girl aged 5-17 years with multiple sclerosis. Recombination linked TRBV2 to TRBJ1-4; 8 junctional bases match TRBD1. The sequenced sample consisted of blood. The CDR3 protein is CASDRGPEKLFF. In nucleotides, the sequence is TGTGCCAGCGACAGGGGACCTGAAAAACTGTTTTTT.